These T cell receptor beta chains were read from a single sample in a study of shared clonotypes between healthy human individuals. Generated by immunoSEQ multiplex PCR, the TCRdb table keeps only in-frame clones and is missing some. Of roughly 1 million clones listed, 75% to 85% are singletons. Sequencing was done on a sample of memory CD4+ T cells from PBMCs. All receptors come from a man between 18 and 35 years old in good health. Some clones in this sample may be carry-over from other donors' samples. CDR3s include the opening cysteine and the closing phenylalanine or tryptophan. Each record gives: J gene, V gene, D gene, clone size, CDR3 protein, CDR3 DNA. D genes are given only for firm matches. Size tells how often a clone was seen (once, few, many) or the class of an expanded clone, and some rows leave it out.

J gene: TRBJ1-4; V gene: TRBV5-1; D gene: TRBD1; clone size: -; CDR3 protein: CASSLGPRQGDEKLFF; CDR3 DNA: TGCGCCAGCAGCTTGGGCCCACGGCAGGGGGATGAAAAACTGTTTTTT
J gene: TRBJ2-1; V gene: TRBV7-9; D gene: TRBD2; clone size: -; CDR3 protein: CASSLSGLAESYNEQFF; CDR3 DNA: TGTGCCAGCAGCTTATCGGGACTAGCAGAATCCTACAATGAGCAGTTCTTC
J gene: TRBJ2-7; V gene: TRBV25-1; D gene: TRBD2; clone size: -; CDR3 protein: CASSDPSGSGDEQYF; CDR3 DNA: TGTGCCAGCAGTGATCCTAGCGGGAGTGGCGACGAGCAGTACTTC
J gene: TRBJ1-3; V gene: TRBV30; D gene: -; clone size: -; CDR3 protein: CAWDRLSGNTIYF; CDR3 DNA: TGTGCCTGGGACAGGCTGTCTGGAAACACCATATATTTT
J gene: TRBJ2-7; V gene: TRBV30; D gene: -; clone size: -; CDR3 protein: CAWRRGGPYEQYF; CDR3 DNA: TGTGCCTGGAGACGAGGGGGGCCCTACGAGCAGTACTTC
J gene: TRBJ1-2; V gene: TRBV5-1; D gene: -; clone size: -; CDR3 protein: CASSPITDNYGYTF; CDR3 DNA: TGCGCCAGCAGCCCGATAACAGACAACTATGGCTACACCTTC
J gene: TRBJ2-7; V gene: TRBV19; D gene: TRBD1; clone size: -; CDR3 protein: CASSSDRGQWNEQYF; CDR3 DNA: TGTGCCAGTAGTTCGGACAGGGGGCAATGGAACGAGCAGTACTTC
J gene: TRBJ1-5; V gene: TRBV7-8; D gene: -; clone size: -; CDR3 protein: CASSLSTADNQPQHF; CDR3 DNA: TGTGCCAGCAGCTTATCGACAGCAGACAATCAGCCCCAGCATTTT
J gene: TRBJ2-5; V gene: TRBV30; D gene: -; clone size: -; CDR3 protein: CAWSLGETQYF; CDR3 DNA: TGTGCCTGGAGCCTTGGAGAGACCCAGTACTTC
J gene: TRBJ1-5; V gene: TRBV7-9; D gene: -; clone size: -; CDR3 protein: CASSLTGGNQPQHF; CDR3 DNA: TGTGCCAGCAGCTTAACGGGGGGCAATCAGCCCCAGCATTTT
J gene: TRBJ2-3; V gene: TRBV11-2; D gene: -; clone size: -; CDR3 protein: CASSLGPAGSTDTQYF; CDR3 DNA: TGTGCCAGCAGCTTAGGCCCAGCTGGGAGCACAGATACGCAGTATTTT
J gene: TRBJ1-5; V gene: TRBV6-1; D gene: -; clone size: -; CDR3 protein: CASSVTHYNQPQHF; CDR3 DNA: TGTGCCAGCAGTGTGACACACTACAATCAGCCCCAGCATTTT
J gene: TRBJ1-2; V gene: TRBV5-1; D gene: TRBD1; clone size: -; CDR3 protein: CASSLTTGGDYGYTF; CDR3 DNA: TGCGCCAGCAGTCTGACGACAGGGGGCGACTATGGCTACACCTTC
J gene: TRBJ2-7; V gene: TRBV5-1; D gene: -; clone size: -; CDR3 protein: CASSLDGRDREQYF; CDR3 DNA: TGCGCCAGCAGCTTGGACGGGAGAGATCGCGAGCAGTACTTC
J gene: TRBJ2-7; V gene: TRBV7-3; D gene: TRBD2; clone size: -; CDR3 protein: CASSLTTPSGRPKHEQYF; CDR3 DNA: TGTGCCAGCAGCTTAACGACGCCTAGCGGGAGACCAAAGCACGAGCAGTACTTC
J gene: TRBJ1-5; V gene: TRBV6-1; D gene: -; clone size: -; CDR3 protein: CASCRGASANQPQHF; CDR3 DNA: TGTGCCAGCTGCAGAGGGGCCTCAGCCAATCAGCCCCAGCATTTT
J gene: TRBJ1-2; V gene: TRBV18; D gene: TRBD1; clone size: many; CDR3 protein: CASSPRPRDSYGYTF; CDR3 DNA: TGTGCCAGCTCACCACGGCCCCGGGACAGCTATGGCTACACCTTC
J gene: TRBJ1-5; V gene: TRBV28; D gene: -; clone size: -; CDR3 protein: CASSLRFGGGNQPQHF; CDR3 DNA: TGTGCCAGCAGTTTAAGGTTCGGGGGTGGCAATCAGCCCCAGCATTTT
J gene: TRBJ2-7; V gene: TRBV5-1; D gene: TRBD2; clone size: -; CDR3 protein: CASSRGTSGDYEQYF; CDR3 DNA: TGCGCCAGCAGCCGAGGGACTAGCGGAGACTACGAGCAGTACTTC
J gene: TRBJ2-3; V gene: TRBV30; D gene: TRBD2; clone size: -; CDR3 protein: CAGRGLGPTDTQYF; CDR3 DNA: TGTGCTGGGAGGGGTCTCGGCCCCACAGATACGCAGTATTTT
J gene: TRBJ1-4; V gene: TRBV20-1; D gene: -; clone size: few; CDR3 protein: CSARVNEKLFF; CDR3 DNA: TGCAGTGCTAGAGTCAATGAAAAACTGTTTTTT
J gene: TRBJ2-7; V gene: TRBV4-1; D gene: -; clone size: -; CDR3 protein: CASSQDNRDSSREQYF; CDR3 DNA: TGCGCCAGCAGCCAAGATAACCGAGATTCAAGCAGGGAGCAGTACTTC
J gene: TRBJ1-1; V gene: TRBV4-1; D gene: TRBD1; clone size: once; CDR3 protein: CASSQPPGQPNTEAFF; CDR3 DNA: TGCGCCAGCAGCCAACCACCGGGACAGCCTAACACTGAAGCTTTCTTT
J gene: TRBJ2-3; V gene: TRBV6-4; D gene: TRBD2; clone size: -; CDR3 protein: CASSDRGGTTDTQYF; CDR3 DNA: TGTGCCAGCAGTGACCGGGGGGGAACCACAGATACGCAGTATTTT
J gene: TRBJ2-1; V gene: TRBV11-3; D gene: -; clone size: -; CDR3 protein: CASSSRWNEQFF; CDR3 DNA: TGTGCCAGCAGTTCTAGGTGGAATGAGCAGTTCTTC
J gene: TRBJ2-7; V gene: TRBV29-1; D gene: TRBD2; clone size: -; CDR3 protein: CSAGGDFGEQYF; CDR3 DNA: TGCAGCGCGGGGGGTGACTTCGGCGAGCAGTACTTC
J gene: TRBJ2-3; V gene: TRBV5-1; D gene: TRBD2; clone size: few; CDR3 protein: CASSSVLAGADTQYF; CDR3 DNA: TGCGCCAGCAGCTCCGTACTAGCGGGAGCAGATACGCAGTATTTT
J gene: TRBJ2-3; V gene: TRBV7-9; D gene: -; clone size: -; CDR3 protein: CASSSSRRGSTDTQYF; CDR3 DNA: TGTGCCAGCAGCTCTTCGAGGCGGGGTAGCACAGATACGCAGTATTTT
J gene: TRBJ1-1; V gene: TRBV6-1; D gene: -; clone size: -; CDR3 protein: CASSEQVRVGTEAFF; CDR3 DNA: TGTGCCAGCAGTGAACAGGTCCGAGTTGGCACTGAAGCTTTCTTT
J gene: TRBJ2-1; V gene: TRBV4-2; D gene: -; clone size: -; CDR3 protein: CASSQERVGVNEQFF; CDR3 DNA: TGTGCCAGCAGCCAAGAAAGAGTTGGGGTAAATGAGCAGTTCTTC
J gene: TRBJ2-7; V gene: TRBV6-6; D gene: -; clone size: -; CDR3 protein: CASSSGPNEQYF; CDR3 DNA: TGTGCCAGCAGTAGCGGACCTAACGAGCAGTACTTC
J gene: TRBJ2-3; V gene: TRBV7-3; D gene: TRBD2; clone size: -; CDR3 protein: CASSSGLAVTDTQYF; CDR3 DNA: TGTGCCAGCAGCTCAGGACTAGCGGTCACAGATACGCAGTATTTT
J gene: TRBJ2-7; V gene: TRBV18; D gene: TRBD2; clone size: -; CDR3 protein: CASSPVGGSYEQYF; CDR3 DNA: TGTGCCAGCTCCCCCGTCGGGGGGTCCTACGAGCAGTACTTC
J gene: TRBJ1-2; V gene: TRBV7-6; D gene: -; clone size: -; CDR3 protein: CASSSLQGTYGYTF; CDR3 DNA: TGTGCCAGCAGCTCTCTACAGGGAACTTATGGCTACACCTTC
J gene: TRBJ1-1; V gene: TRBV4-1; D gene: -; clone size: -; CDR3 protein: CASSQQQGGRIGTEAFF; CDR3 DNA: TGCGCCAGCAGCCAACAACAAGGAGGGCGGATAGGGACTGAAGCTTTCTTT
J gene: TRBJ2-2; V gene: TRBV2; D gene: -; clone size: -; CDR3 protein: CASSGGRNTGELFF; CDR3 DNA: TGTGCCAGCAGCGGAGGGAGGAACACCGGGGAGCTGTTTTTT
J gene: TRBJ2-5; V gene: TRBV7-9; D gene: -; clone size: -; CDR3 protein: CASSPTEFGQETQYF; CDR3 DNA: TGTGCCAGCAGCCCCACGGAGTTTGGGCAAGAGACCCAGTACTTC
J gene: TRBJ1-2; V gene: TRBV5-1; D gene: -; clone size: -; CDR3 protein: CASSLIRGGFYGYTF; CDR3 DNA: TGCGCCAGCAGCTTGATCAGGGGAGGGTTCTATGGCTACACCTTC
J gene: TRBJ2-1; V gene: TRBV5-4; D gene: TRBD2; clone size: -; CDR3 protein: CASSLAALAEYNEQFF; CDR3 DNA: TGTGCCAGCAGCTTGGCCGCACTAGCGGAGTACAATGAGCAGTTCTTC
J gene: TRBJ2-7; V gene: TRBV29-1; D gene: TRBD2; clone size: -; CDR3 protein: CSVEGLAGVNEQYF; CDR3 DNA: TGCAGCGTGGAGGGACTAGCGGGAGTCAACGAGCAGTACTTC
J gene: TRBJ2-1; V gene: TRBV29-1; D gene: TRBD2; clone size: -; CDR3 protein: CSVRTSGKSSYNEQFF; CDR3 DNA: TGCAGCGTCCGGACTAGCGGGAAGAGCTCCTACAATGAGCAGTTCTTC
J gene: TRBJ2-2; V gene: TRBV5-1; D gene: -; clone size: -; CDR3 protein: CASSIRTETGELFF; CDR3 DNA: TGCGCCAGCAGCATCAGAACAGAAACCGGGGAGCTGTTTTTT
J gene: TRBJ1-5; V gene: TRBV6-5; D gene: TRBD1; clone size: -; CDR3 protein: CASSRQGTGGPQHF; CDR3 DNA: TGTGCCAGCAGCCGACAGGGGACGGGGGGGCCCCAGCATTTT
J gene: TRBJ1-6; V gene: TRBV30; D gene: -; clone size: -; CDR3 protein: CAWSQNPGPRVNSPLHF; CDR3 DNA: TGTGCCTGGAGTCAAAACCCGGGACCGAGGGTTAATTCACCCCTCCACTTT
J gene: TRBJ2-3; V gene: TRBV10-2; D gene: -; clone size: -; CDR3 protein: CASSVTADTQYF; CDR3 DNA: TGCGCCAGCAGTGTAACGGCAGATACGCAGTATTTT
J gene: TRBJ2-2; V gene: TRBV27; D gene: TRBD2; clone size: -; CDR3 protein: CASLSSGSSTGELFF; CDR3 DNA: TGTGCCAGCCTCTCTAGCGGGAGTAGCACCGGGGAGCTGTTTTTT
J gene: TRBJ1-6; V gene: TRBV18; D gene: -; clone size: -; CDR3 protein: CASSRQINNSPLHF; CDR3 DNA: TGTGCCAGCTCACGACAGATCAATAATTCACCCCTCCACTTT
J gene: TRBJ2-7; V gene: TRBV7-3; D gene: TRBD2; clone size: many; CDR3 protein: CASSLTGTSAYEQYF; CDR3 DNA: TGTGCCAGCAGCCTCACCGGGACTAGCGCCTACGAGCAGTACTTC